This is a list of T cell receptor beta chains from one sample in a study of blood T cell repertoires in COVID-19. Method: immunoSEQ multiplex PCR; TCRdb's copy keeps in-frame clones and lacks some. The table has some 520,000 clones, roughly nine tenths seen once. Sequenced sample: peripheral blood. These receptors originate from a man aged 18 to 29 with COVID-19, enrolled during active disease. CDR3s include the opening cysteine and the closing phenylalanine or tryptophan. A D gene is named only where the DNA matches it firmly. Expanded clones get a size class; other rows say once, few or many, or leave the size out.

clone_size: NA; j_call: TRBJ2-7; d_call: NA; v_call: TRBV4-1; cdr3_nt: TGCGCCAGCAGCCAGGCTCGGGGGGCCCTAGGGGAGCAGTACTTC; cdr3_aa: CASSQARGALGEQYF
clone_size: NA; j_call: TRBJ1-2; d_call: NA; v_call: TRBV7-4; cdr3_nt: TGTGCCAGCAGCTGGCACTCGGCGACAGTGGGCTACACCTTC; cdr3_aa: CASSWHSATVGYTF
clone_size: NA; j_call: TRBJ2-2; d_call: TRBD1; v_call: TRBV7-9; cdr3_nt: TGTGCCAGCAGCCCCCAGGGGGTTCCCGGGGAGCTGTTTTTT; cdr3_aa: CASSPQGVPGELFF
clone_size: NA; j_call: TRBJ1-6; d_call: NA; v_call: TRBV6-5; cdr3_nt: TGTGCCAGCAGGCCTCCGACCGGGGGTCGTTCACCCCTCCACTTT; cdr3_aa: CASRPPTGGRSPLHF
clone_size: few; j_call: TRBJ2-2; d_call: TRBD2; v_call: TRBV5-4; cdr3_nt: TGTGCCAGCAGCTCAGGGACTAGCGGGAGGGCCGGGGAGCTGTTTTTT; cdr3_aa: CASSSGTSGRAGELFF
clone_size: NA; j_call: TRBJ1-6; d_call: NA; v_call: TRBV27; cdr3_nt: TGTGCCAGCAGCCCTACTTTCGAACAGGGTAAAGATTCACCCCTCCACTTT; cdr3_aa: CASSPTFEQGKDSPLHF
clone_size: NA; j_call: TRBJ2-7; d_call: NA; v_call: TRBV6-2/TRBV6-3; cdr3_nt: TGTGCCAGCAGTTCGGTAGTTAAGTACTTC; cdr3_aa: CASSSVVKYF
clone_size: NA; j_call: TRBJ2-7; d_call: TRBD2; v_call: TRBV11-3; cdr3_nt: TGTGCCAGCAGCTTAGAAGTCCTGGGACTAGACCCCTACGAGCAGTACTTC; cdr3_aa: CASSLEVLGLDPYEQYF
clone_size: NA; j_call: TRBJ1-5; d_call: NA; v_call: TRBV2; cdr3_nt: TGTGCCAGCAGTGACATCAATAGCAATCAGCCCCAGCATTTT; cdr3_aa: CASSDINSNQPQHF
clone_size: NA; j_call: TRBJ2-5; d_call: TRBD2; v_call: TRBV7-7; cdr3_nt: TGTGCTAGCAGCTTAGCGGGAGGGCCCCGAGAGACCCAGTACTTC; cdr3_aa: CASSLAGGPRETQYF
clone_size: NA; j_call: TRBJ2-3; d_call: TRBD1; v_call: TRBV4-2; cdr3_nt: TGTGCCAGCAGCCAAGATGAGAGGGGGCTCACAGATACGCAGTATTTT; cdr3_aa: CASSQDERGLTDTQYF
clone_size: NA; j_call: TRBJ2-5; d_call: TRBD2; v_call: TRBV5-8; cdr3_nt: TGTGCCAGCAGCATCGGGACTAGCGGGGGCCAAGAGACCCAGTACTTC; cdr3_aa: CASSIGTSGGQETQYF
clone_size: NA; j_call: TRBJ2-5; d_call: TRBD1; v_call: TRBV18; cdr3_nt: TGTGCCAGCTCATCGGACAGGGGAGAGACCCAGTACTTC; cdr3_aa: CASSSDRGETQYF
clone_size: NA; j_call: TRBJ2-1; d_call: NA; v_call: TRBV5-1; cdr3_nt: TGCGCCAGCAGCCCACTAGGGCCCTACAATGAGCAGTTCTTC; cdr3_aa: CASSPLGPYNEQFF
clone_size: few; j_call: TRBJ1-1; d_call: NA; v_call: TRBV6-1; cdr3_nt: TGTGCCAGCAGTGAGGTCAGGTCGAACACTGAAGCTTTCTTT; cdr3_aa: CASSEVRSNTEAFF
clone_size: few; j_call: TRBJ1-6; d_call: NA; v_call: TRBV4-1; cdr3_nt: TGCGCCAGCAGCCAAGTCCACGCAGGGCAGAATTCACCCCTCCACTTT; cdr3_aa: CASSQVHAGQNSPLHF
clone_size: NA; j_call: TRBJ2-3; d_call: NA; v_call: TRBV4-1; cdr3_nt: TGCGCCAGCAGCCAAGATGTTCAGCGGGCTAGGGATACGCAGTATTTT; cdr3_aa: CASSQDVQRARDTQYF
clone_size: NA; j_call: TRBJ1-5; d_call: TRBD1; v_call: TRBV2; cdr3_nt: TGTGCCAGCAGCTCCGGGACAGGGGTATATCAGCCCCAGCATTTT; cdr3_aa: CASSSGTGVYQPQHF